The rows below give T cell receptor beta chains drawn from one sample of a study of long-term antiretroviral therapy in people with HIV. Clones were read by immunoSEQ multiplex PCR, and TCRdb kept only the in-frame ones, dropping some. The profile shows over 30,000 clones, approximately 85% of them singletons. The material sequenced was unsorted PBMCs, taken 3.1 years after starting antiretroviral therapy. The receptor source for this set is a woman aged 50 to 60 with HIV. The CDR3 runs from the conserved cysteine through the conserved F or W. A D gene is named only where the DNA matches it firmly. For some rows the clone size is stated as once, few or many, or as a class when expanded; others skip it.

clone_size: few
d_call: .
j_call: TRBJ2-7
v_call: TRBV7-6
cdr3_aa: CASSLIEGSAGYYEQYF
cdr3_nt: TGTGCCAGCAGCCTTATTGAGGGGTCGGCAGGGTACTACGAGCAGTACTTC

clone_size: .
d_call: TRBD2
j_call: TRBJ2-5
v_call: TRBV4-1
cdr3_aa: CASSQSIRASGKQETQYF
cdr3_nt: TGCGCCAGCAGCCAATCTATTAGGGCTAGCGGGAAACAAGAGACCCAGTACTTC

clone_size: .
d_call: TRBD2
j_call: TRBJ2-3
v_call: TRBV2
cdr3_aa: CASSPWTSGGGDTQYF
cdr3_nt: TGTGCCAGCAGCCCCTGGACTAGCGGGGGAGGAGATACGCAGTATTTT

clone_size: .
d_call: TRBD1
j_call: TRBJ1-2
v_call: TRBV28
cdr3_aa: CASSAGDRYYYGYTF
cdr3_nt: TGTGCCAGCAGTGCGGGGGACAGGTATTACTATGGCTACACCTTC

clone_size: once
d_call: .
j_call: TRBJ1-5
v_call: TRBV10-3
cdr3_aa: CAISDSGESQPQHF
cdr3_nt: TGTGCCATCAGTGACTCAGGGGAAAGCCAGCCCCAGCATTTT

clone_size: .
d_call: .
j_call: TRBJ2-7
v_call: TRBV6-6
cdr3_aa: CASTPAGSYEQYF
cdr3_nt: TGTGCCAGCACCCCAGCTGGCTCCTACGAGCAGTACTTC

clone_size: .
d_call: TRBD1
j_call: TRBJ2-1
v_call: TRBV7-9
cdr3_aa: CASSPNRGSSYNEQFF
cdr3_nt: TGTGCCAGCAGCCCGAACAGGGGGAGTTCCTACAATGAGCAGTTCTTC

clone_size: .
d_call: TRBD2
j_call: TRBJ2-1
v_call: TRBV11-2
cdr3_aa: CASRGRTSGTFTYNEQFF
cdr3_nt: TGTGCCAGCAGGGGCAGGACTAGCGGGACTTTTACTTACAATGAGCAGTTCTTC

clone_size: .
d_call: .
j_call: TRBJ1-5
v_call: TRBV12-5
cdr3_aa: CASGLQGPIANQPQHF
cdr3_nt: TGTGCTAGTGGCTTACAGGGCCCCATCGCGAATCAGCCCCAGCATTTT

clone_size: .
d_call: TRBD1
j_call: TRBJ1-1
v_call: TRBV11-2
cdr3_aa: CASSFTTGGTEAFF
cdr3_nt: TGTGCCAGCAGCTTTACGACAGGGGGTACTGAAGCTTTCTTT

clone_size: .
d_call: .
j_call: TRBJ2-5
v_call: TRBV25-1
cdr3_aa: CASSEYQIGAQETQYF
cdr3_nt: TGTGCCAGCAGTGAATACCAGATTGGGGCCCAGGAGACCCAGTACTTC

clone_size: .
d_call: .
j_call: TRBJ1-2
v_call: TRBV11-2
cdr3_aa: CASSHNPDTYGYTF
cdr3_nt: TGTGCCAGCAGCCACAATCCAGATACCTATGGCTACACCTTC

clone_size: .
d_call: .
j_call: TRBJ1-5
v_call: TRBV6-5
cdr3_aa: CASSYSSNQPQHF
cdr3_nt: TGTGCCAGCAGTTACTCATCCAATCAGCCCCAGCATTTT

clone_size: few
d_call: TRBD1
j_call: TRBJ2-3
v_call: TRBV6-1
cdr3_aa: CASIRDRVSDTQYF
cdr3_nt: TGTGCCAGCATCCGGGACAGGGTTTCAGATACGCAGTATTTT

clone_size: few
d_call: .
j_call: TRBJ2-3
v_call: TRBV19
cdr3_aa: CASSIAAGADTQYF
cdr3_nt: TGTGCCAGTAGTATAGCGGCAGGGGCCGATACGCAGTATTTT

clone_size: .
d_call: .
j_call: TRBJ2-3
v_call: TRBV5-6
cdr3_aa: CASSLDLSTDTQYF
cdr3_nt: TGTGCCAGCAGCTTGGACCTGAGCACAGATACGCAGTATTTT

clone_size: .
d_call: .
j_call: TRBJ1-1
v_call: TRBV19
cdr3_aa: CASSIPWAGTMNTEAFF
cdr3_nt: TGTGCCAGTAGTATACCGTGGGCGGGGACCATGAACACTGAAGCTTTCTTT

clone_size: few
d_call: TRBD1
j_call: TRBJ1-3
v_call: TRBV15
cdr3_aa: CATSFGQGTGNTIYF
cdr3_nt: TGTGCCACCAGCTTCGGACAGGGAACTGGAAACACCATATATTTT

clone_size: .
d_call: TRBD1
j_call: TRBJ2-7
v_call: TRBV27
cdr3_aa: CASSPPDRGYEQYF
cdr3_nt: TGTGCCAGCAGTCCCCCTGACAGGGGTTACGAGCAGTACTTC

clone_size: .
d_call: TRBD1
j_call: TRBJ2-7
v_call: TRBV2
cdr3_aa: CASSGGQGASRGEQYF
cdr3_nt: TGTGCCAGCAGTGGGGGGCAGGGGGCCTCCAGGGGCGAGCAGTACTTC

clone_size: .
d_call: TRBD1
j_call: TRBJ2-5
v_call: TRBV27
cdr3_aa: CASRRDRVGETQYF
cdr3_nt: TGTGCCAGCAGACGGGACAGGGTGGGAGAGACCCAGTACTTC

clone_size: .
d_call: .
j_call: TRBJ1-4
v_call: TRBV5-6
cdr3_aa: CASSLRGQRIEKLFF
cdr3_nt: TGTGCCAGCAGCTTACGAGGGCAGAGGATAGAAAAACTGTTTTTT

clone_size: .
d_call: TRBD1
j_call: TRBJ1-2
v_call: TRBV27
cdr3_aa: CASSPQGNYGYTF
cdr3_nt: TGTGCCAGCAGTCCACAGGGGAACTATGGCTACACCTTC

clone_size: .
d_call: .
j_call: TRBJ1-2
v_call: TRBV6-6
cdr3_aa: CASSSIGPNAF
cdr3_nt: TGTGCCAGCAGTTCCATCGGCCCCAACGCCTTC

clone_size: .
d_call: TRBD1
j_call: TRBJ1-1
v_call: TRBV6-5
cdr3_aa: CASSYLGQGTEAFF
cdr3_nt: TGTGCCAGCAGTTACTTGGGACAGGGAACTGAAGCTTTCTTT

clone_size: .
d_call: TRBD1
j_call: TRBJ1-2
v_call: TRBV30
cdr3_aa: CAWSFYSGQLNYGYTF
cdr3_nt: TGTGCCTGGAGTTTTTATTCGGGACAGCTTAACTATGGCTACACCTTC

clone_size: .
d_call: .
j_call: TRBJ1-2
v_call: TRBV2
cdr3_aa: CASIYRAYGYTF
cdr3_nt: TGTGCCAGCATCTACAGGGCCTATGGCTACACCTTC